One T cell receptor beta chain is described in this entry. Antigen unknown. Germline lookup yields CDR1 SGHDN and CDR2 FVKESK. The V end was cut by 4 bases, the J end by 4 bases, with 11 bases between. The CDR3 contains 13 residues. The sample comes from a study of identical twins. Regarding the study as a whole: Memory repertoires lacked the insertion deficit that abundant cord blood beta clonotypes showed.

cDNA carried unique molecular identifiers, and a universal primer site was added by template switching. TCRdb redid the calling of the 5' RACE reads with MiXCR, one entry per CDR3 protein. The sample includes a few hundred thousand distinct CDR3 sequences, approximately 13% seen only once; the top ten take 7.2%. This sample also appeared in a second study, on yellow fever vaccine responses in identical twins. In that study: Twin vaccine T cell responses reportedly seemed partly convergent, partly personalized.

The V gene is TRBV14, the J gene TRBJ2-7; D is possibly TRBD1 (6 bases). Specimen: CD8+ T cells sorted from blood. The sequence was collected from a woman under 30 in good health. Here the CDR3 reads CASSRDTWYEQYF. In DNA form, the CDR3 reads TGTGCCAGCAGCCGGGACACGTGGTACGAGCAGTACTTC.